One and the same sample provided the 8 T cell receptor beta chains below, sequenced in a study of shared clonotypes between healthy human individuals. Libraries were prepared by immunoSEQ multiplex PCR; TCRdb keeps only in-frame clonotypes and omits some of them. This sample has about 960,000 clones, with over 60% found just once. Sequencing input: memory CD4+ T cells sorted from blood. Specified subset: CD45RA-negative fraction. Receptors were obtained from a man aged 18 to 29 in good health.

In its sample, this clone was seen once. The chain has TRBV9 and TRBJ2-7; TRBD2 aligns across 9 bases. V trimming: 3 bases; J trimming: 5 bases; junction bases outside the gene matches: 18. This CDR3 has 18 residues. Germline CDR1 and CDR2: SGDLS and YYNGEE. CDR3 region: CASSDSRLAGLLGDEQYF. The CDR3, as DNA: TGTGCCAGCAGCGACAGTAGGCTAGCGGGACTCCTCGGTGACGAGCAGTACTTC.

The chain uses TRBV20-1 and TRBJ1-2; D not resolved. V was trimmed by 7 bases and J by 4 bases, leaving 10 bases between them. CDR1 and CDR2 from the germline V gene are DFQATT and SNEGSKA (reference sequence). The CDR3 covers 11 residues. The CDR3 coding sequence is TGCAGTGTCGGAACCCTCTATGGCTACACCTTC. Translating gives CSVGTLYGYTF.

V usage is TRBV5-1 and J usage is TRBJ2-2; D unclear. CDR3 size: 16 residues. Trimming took 2 bases from V and 0 from J, leaving 11 bases between them. Germline V gene sequence: CDR1 SGHRS, CDR2 YFSETQ. CDR3: CASSLRPFTNTGELFF. DNA for the CDR3: TGCGCCAGCAGCTTACGGCCTTTTACGAACACCGGGGAGCTGTTTTTT.

J is TRBJ2-7 and V is TRBV14; D uncertain. Trimming took 4 bases from V and 2 from J, leaving 12 bases between them. The CDR3 contains 14 residues. Looked up from germline, CDR1 is SGHDN and CDR2 is FVKESK. CDR3 coding DNA: TGTGCCAGCAGCCTATACAGAGGCCCCTACGAGCAGTACTTC. It is translated as CASSLYRGPYEQYF. The full variable domain, completed using reference TRBV14 and TRBJ2-7, is EAGVTQFPSHSVIEKGQTVTLRCDPISGHDNLYWYRRVMGKEIKFLLHFVKESKQDESGMPNNRFLAERTGGTYSTLKVQPAELEDSGVYFCASSLYRGPYEQYFGPGTRLTVT.

This clone was recorded a few times. The chain carries TRBV11-1 and TRBJ1-1; D call uncertain. This CDR3 has 13 amino acids. Trimming took off 3 bases at V and 1 base at J, with 6 bases between the two ends. Per the germline V gene, CDR1 is SGHAT and CDR2 is FQDESV (reference sequence). The CDR3 DNA reads as TGTGCCAGCAGCTTTGCCAGGAACACTGAAGCTTTCTTT. It specifies CASSFARNTEAFF. Filled out from reference TRBV11-1 and TRBJ1-1, the complete variable domain reads EAEVAQSPRYKITEKSQAVAFWCDPISGHATLYWYRQILGQGPELLVQFQDESVVDDSQLPKDRFSAERLKGVDSTLKIQPAELGDSAMYLCASSFARNTEAFFGQGTRLTVV.

With respect to this clone: The same CDR3 is also encoded by other DNA sequences in this sample. The chain carries TRBV30 and TRBJ1-5, with TRBD1 matching over 7 bases. Trimming at V came to 1 base and at J to 5 bases, leaving 2 bases not matched to a gene. The V gene's germline CDR1 is GTSNPN and CDR2 SVGIG (reference sequence). This CDR3 has 13 residues. The CDR3: CAWSGQGDQPQHF. CDR3 sequence (DNA): TGTGCCTGGAGTGGACAGGGAGATCAGCCCCAGCATTTT.

The chain carries TRBV6-6 and TRBJ1-2; 10 nucleotides align to TRBD1. The J segment lost 7 bases and the V segment lost 5 bases, leaving 13 bases of the junction unmatched. CDR3 size: 16 residues. From germline, CDR1 is MNHNY and CDR2 SVGAGI (reference sequence). In nucleotides, the CDR3 is TGTGCCAGCAGTCGAACTGCGGGACAGGGGAGGATTGGCTACACCTTC. Protein product: CASSRTAGQGRIGYTF.

The chain carries TRBV6-5 and TRBJ2-7; 12 bases align to TRBD2. Germline CDR1 reads MNHEY; CDR2 reads SVGAGI. With 7 bases clipped from V and 6 bases from J, the junction kept 7 bases outside the gene matches. This CDR3 comprises 14 residues. CDR3 in DNA: TGTGCCAGCACCCGACTAGCGGGAGAAGGCGAGCAGTACTTC. The encoded protein is CASTRLAGEGEQYF.